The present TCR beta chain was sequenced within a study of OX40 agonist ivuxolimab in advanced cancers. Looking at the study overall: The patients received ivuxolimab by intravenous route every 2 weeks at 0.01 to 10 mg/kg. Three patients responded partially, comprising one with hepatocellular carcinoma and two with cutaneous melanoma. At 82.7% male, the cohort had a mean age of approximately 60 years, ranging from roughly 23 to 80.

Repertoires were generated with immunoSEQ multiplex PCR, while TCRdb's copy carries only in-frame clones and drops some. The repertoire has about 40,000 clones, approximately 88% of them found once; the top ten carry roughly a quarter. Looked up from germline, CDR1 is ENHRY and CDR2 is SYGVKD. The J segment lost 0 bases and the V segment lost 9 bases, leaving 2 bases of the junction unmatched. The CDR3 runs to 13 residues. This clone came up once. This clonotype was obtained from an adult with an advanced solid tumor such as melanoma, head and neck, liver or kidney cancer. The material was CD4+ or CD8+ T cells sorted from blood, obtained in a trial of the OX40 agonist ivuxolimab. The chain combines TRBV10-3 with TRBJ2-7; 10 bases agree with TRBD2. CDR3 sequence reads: CAILAGDSYEQYF. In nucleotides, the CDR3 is TGTGCCATTCTAGCGGGGGACTCCTACGAGCAGTACTTC.